The 32 T cell receptor beta chains listed next were all sequenced from one sample in a study of beta chain features in type 1 diabetes. The study reverse transcribed the entire isolated RNA, so it sequenced expressed TCRB transcripts. Assay used: immunoSEQ multiplex PCR; TCRdb lists only in-frame clones, some missing. The sample holds 330,000 or so clones, 11% to 15% seen once. Sequencing was carried out using central memory CD4+ T cells from blood. The receptors stem from a young man in good health.

Points on this clone: A much bigger clone sits one base away, suggesting this may be a read error. The chain carries TRBV7-3 and TRBJ2-2; no clear D gene. The CDR3 totals 13 residues. Germline V gene data show CDR1 as SGHTA and CDR2 as FQGTGA. Trimming cost V 3 bases and J 1 base, with 3 bases left between them. The chain's CDR3 is CASSFLNTGELFF. CDR3 nucleotide sequence: TGTGCCAGCAGCTTCCTGAACACCGGGGAGCTGTTTTTT.

This chain uses TRBV5-4 with TRBJ2-3, with D hard to call. V was pared by 2 bases and J by 4 bases, with 14 bases between. CDR1 and CDR2 from the germline V gene are SGHNT and YYREEE (reference sequence). The length of the CDR3 is 15 residues. CDR3 region: CASSLETSRSDTQYF. In nucleotides, the CDR3 is TGTGCCAGCAGCTTAGAGACTTCGAGGTCAGATACGCAGTATTTT.

The chain has TRBV7-6 and TRBJ2-5; unclear D gene. The germline V gene has CDR1 SGHVS and CDR2 FNYEAQ. This CDR3 region has 15 residues. V gave up 3 bases and J gave up 4 bases, with 15 bases separating them. CDR3: CASSFDIGVGETQYF. The CDR3 bases are TGTGCCAGCAGCTTTGACATTGGGGTGGGAGAGACCCAGTACTTC.

This chain joins TRBV19 and TRBJ1-1, with D maybe TRBD1 (6 bases). V lost 6 bases to trimming and J lost 2 bases, with 13 bases between them. The CDR3 runs 14 residues. The germline V gene has CDR1 LNHDA and CDR2 SQIVND (reference sequence). The CDR3 sequence is CASRIRGANTEAFF. CDR3 bases: TGTGCCAGTAGGATTCGGGGGGCCAACACTGAAGCTTTCTTT.

For this clone: The sample contains more than one DNA sequence encoding this CDR3. The chain links TRBV18 to TRBJ1-1, with TRBD1 identical over 7 bases. V trimming: 3 bases; J trimming: 2 bases; junction bases outside the gene matches: 6. This CDR3 is built from 15 residues. CDR1 is KGHSH and CDR2 is LQKENI in the germline V gene. The CDR3 protein is CASSPRDRDNTEAFF. The CDR3 DNA reads TGTGCCAGCTCACCTCGGGACAGAGACAACACTGAAGCTTTCTTT.

This clone was picked up many times. The gene calls are TRBV7-9 and TRBJ1-4, with a weak D call TRBD1 (5 bases). V lost 8 bases and J 0 bases, leaving 13 bases between the germline ends. The CDR3 is made up of 15 amino acids. Germline CDR1 reads SEHNR; CDR2 reads FQNEAQ (reference sequence). CDR3 region: CASCGTVATNEKLFF. CDR3 nucleotides: TGTGCCAGCTGTGGGACCGTTGCAACTAATGAAAAACTGTTTTTT.

This clone was picked up a small number of times. This rearrangement joins TRBV6-5 to TRBJ1-5, with D perhaps TRBD1 (5 bases). V was clipped by 10 bases and J by 0 bases, with 10 bases between them. The CDR3 length is 13 residues. CDR1 and CDR2 (germline): MNHEY, SVGAGI. The CDR3 is CATRQRSNQPQHF. CDR3 in DNA: TGTGCCACGAGACAGCGTAGCAATCAGCCCCAGCATTTT.

This clone has only a few counts. The V and J genes are TRBV14 and TRBJ1-1, with 7 bases identical to TRBD1. This CDR3 is built from 17 residues. The germline gives CDR1 SGHDN, CDR2 FVKESK. V lost 3 bases to trimming and J lost 1 base; unmatched junction nucleotides: 11. CDR3 residues: CASSQFNRGTRNTEAFF. CDR3 sequence (DNA): TGTGCCAGCAGCCAGTTCAACAGGGGCACTCGGAACACTGAAGCTTTCTTT.

The count of this clone is one. This chain connects TRBV10-3 to TRBJ1-1; the D gene is possibly TRBD1 (6 bases). V was trimmed by 3 bases and J by 0 bases, leaving 14 bases between them. CDR1 and CDR2 (germline): ENHRY, SYGVKD. This CDR3 contains 16 residues. CDR3 in DNA: TGTGCCATCAGTGAAGGGGGGCGCGGCCTGAACACTGAAGCTTTCTTT. Its protein is CAISEGGRGLNTEAFF.

In this sample, this clone turned up a few times. The chain uses TRBV5-1 and TRBJ2-1; D gene unclear. CDR3 length: 15 amino acids. Germline lookup yields CDR1 SGHRS and CDR2 YFSETQ. Trimming cost V 1 base and J 5 bases, with 13 bases left between them. In DNA, the CDR3 is TGCGCCAGCAGCTTGAGTATGGCCCTGGACAATGAGCAGTTCTTC. This codes for CASSLSMALDNEQFF.

This clone was picked up a small number of times. The chain has TRBV18 and TRBJ2-1; no clear D. Trimming took off 6 bases at V and 4 bases at J, with 13 bases between the two ends. This CDR3 comprises 14 residues. Looked up from germline, CDR1 is KGHSH and CDR2 is LQKENI. DNA of the CDR3: TGTGCCAGCTCTACCGTCTCCCTTTACAATGAGCAGTTCTTC. It yields the protein CASSTVSLYNEQFF.

This clone was recorded a few times. The chain employs TRBV21-1 and TRBJ2-6; the tabulated D call, TRBD1, remains unverified against the DNA. TRBV21-1 is listed as a pseudogene. This CDR3 spans 17 amino acids. The DNA of the CDR3 is TGTGCCAGCAGCCGCCGAAACAGGGGTTACGGGGCCAACGTCCTGACTTTC. Translated: CASSRRNRGYGANVLTF.

The rearrangement links TRBV2 to TRBJ2-3; 7 bases map to TRBD1. This CDR3 has 15 residues. Germline assignment: CDR1 SNHLY and CDR2 FYNNEI. The V and J ends lost 5 bases and 3 bases, in that order; junction bases with no gene match: 8. The CDR3 nucleotides are TGTGCCAGCAGTAAGCGACAGGGACGGACAGATACGCAGTATTTT. Translated, it gives CASSKRQGRTDTQYF.

In this sample, this clone turned up many times. The chain joins TRBV6-6 to TRBJ2-1, with 11 nucleotides matching TRBD2. This CDR3 contains 15 residues. Germline values: CDR1 MNHNY, CDR2 SVGAGI (reference sequence). The trim removed 5 bases at V and 4 bases at J, leaving 4 bases unmatched. The CDR3, as DNA: TGTGCCAGCAGTGCCCCTAGCGGGGGGTACAATGAGCAGTTCTTC. It specifies CASSAPSGGYNEQFF.

This clone was picked up a small number of times. The CDR3 DNA sequence: TGTGCCAGCAGTTTGGACTCCTACGAGCAGTACGTC. This gives the protein CASSLDSYEQYV. V usage is TRBV6-6 and J usage is TRBJ2-7, with D unclear. V was pared by 4 bases and J by 0 bases, with 4 bases between. Germline CDR1 and CDR2: MNHNY and SVGAGI (reference sequence). The CDR3 length is 12 residues.

The rearrangement uses TRBV7-9 and TRBJ2-7, with 7 bases fitting TRBD1. Trimming at V came to 5 bases and at J to 0 bases, leaving 4 bases not matched to a gene. In germline, CDR1 is SEHNR, CDR2 FQNEAQ (reference sequence). The CDR3 runs to 14 residues. CDR3 sequence: CASSKGQSSYEQYF. The CDR3 nucleotides read TGTGCCAGCAGCAAGGGACAGAGCTCCTACGAGCAGTACTTC. Looking up the rest from reference TRBV7-9 and TRBJ2-7 gives the full variable domain: DTGVSQNPRHKITKRGQNVTFRCDPISEHNRLYWYRQTLGQGPEFLTYFQNEAQLEKSRLLSDRFSAERPKGSFSTLEIQRTEQGDSAMYLCASSKGQSSYEQYFGPGTRLTVT.

V is TRBV29-1 and J is TRBJ2-5; D not certain. There are 12 residues in the CDR3. CDR1 is SQVTM, CDR2 ANQGSEA, per germline. The ends were cut back, 6 bases at V and 5 bases at J, with 13 bases in the middle. Written as DNA, the CDR3 is TGCAGCGTCCCCCTGGGTGGGGAGACCCAGTACTTC. Its translation: CSVPLGGETQYF.

The chain joins TRBV7-8 to TRBJ2-5; D call uncertain. The CDR3 spans 13 residues. V dropped 5 bases and J dropped 2 bases, with 9 bases sitting between them. Germline V gene sequence: CDR1 SGHVS, CDR2 FQNEAQ. CDR3 protein: CASSQAVQETQYF. In DNA, the CDR3 is TGTGCCAGCAGCCAGGCGGTGCAAGAGACCCAGTACTTC.

This chain joins TRBV7-2 and TRBJ1-5; a weak D match, TRBD1 (5 bases). Germline V lookup: CDR1 SGHTA, CDR2 FQGNSA. This CDR3 is built from 15 residues. With 0 bases removed from V and 4 bases from J, the gap between germline ends came to 10 bases. The CDR3 is CASSLAGERNQPQHF. The CDR3 bases are TGTGCCAGCAGCTTAGCAGGGGAGAGGAATCAGCCCCAGCATTTT.

In this sample, this clone turned up many times. V and J are TRBV5-6 and TRBJ2-1; D is unresolved. The CDR3 is 11 amino acids. Trimming shortened V by 4 bases and J by 11 bases, and 10 bases separated the two germline ends. The germline V gene has CDR1 SGHDT and CDR2 YYEEEE. For the CDR3, the DNA is TGTGCCAGCAGCAGAACAAGCAAGCAGTTCTTC. This translates into CASSRTSKQFF.

This clone has more than one count but fewer than ten. This chain connects TRBV25-1 to TRBJ2-3; possible D gene TRBD2, 5 bases. Germline CDR1 MGHDK, CDR2 SYGVNS. The CDR3 contains 15 residues. Between the trimmed V and J ends, which lost 4 bases and 5 bases, there was a span of 16 bases. DNA for the CDR3: TGTGCCAGCAGTGGGGGTGAGGGAGTTCAAGATACGCAGTATTTT. Its protein is CASSGGEGVQDTQYF.

The rearrangement joins TRBV6-1 to TRBJ2-7; tentatively, D is TRBD1 or TRBD2 (5 bases each). In germline, CDR1 is MNHNS, CDR2 SASEGT. The CDR3 has 15 residues. Deletions cut 7 bases from V and 2 bases from J, with 18 bases between. The CDR3 DNA reads as TGTGCCAGCACCGAAGCGGCAGGGATCACCTACGAGCAGTACGTC. The encoded protein is CASTEAAGITYEQYV.

This clone was counted a few times. The chain uses TRBV27 and TRBJ2-5; the D gene is possibly TRBD2 (6 bases). Germline CDR1 MNHEY, CDR2 SMNVEV (reference sequence). The length of the CDR3 is 13 residues. The V end lost 6 bases, the J end lost 4 bases, and 12 bases lay between the germline ends. The CDR3 DNA reads as TGTGCCAGCAGCCAAGGAGGGGCAGAGACCCAGTACTTC. It translates to CASSQGGAETQYF.

This rearrangement joins TRBV15 to TRBJ2-5, with D perhaps matching TRBD2 (5 bases). Trimming cost V 0 bases and J 10 bases, with 15 bases left between them. In germline, CDR1 is LNHNV, CDR2 YYDKDF (reference sequence). CDR3 length: 14 residues. This chain's CDR3 is CATSRDRGQLVQYF. The CDR3 region has the DNA TGTGCCACCAGCAGAGATCGGGGTCAGTTGGTCCAGTACTTC.

This clone was recorded a few times. V usage is TRBV6-5 and J usage is TRBJ2-1, with D uncertain. CDR1 and CDR2 from the germline V gene are MNHEY and SVGAGI. This CDR3 is built from 14 residues. Trimming took off 0 bases at V and 7 bases at J, with 10 bases between the two ends. The CDR3 DNA reads as TGTGCCAGCAGTTACTCGTTCCAGAGGAATGAGCAGTTCTTC. Its translation: CASSYSFQRNEQFF.

This clone was seen a handful of times. The chain is built from TRBV2 and TRBJ1-2; TRBD1 matches 10 bases. The trim removed 5 bases at V and 4 bases at J, leaving 7 bases unmatched. The CDR3 sequence is 15 residues long. Germline V gene lookup returns CDR1 SNHLY and CDR2 FYNNEI. CDR3 region: CASSLTTGGSYGYTF. For the CDR3, the DNA is TGTGCCAGCAGTTTAACGACAGGGGGCAGCTATGGCTACACCTTC.

J is TRBJ2-6 and V is TRBV6-6; the match to TRBD2 covers 8 bases. Germline V gene sequence: CDR1 MNHNY, CDR2 SVGAGI (reference sequence). Trimming removed 6 bases from V and 2 bases from J; junction bases left unmatched: 3. This CDR3 spans 15 amino acids. CDR3 bases: TGTGCCAGCAGCCCCGGGGGGGCTGGGGCCAACGTCCTGACTTTC. Amino acids: CASSPGGAGANVLTF.

This clone has just a few counts. The chain carries TRBV11-3 and TRBJ2-1, with 15 bases aligning to TRBD2. The CDR3 extends over 17 amino acids. Germline assignment: CDR1 SGHNT and CDR2 YENEEA. Trimming cost V 4 bases and J 8 bases; bases outside gene matches: 9. The CDR3 is CASSSGLAGGLSDEQFF. CDR3 DNA sequence: TGTGCCAGCAGCTCGGGACTAGCGGGAGGCTTATCGGATGAGCAGTTCTTC.

This clone was observed at least ten times. V is TRBV7-2 and J is TRBJ2-7; TRBD1 matches at 10 bases. The CDR3 consists of 15 residues. From germline, CDR1 is SGHTA and CDR2 FQGNSA. V was pared by 3 bases and J by 1 base, with 3 bases of the junction left unmatched. The CDR3 reads CASSLGQGPSYEQYV. DNA for the CDR3: TGTGCCAGCAGCTTGGGACAGGGGCCATCCTACGAGCAGTACGTC.

This clone turned up a few times. This chain links TRBV10-2 with TRBJ1-1; 7 nucleotides match TRBD1. The J segment lost 5 bases and the V segment lost 9 bases, leaving 6 bases of the junction unmatched. The length of the CDR3 is 12 residues. Germline CDR1 is WSHSY and CDR2 is SAAADI. CDR3 sequence reads: CASSPGGTEAFF. The CDR3 DNA sequence: TGCGCCAGTTCACCAGGGGGGACTGAAGCTTTCTTT.

This clone has only a few counts. This sequence joins TRBV7-2 and TRBJ2-7; tentatively, D is TRBD1 (5 bases). The V gene lost 5 bases and the J gene lost 7 bases, with 15 bases spanning the gap. The germline V gene encodes CDR1 SGHTA and CDR2 FQGNSA. This CDR3 is 13 amino acids long. The CDR3 loop reads CASSRYLQGEQYF. DNA for the CDR3: TGTGCCAGCAGCCGATATCTGCAGGGAGAGCAGTACTTC.

This clone showed up many times. The sample has other DNA sequences that encode this CDR3 too. This sequence joins TRBV9 and TRBJ2-3, with D unclear. Deletions cut 5 bases from V and 2 bases from J, with 6 bases between. CDR3 length: 12 residues. Germline CDR1 SGDLS, CDR2 YYNGEE. This chain's CDR3 is CASSHDTDTQYF. The CDR3 DNA reads TGTGCCAGCAGTCACGACACAGATACGCAGTATTTT.